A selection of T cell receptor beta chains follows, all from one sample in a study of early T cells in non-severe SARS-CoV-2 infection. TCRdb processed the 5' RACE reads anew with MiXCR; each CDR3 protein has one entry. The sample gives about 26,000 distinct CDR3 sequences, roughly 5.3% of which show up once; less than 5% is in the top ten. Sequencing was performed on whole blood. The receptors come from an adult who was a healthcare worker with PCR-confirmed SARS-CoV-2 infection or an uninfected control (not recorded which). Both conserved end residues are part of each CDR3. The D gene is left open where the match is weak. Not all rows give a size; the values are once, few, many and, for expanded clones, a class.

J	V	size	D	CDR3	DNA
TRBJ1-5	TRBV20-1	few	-	CSARGQLSNQPQHF	TGCAGTGCTAGAGGACAGTTAAGCAATCAGCCCCAGCATTTT
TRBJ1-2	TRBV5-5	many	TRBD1	CASSLRTGGELYGYTF	TGTGCCAGCAGCCTCCGGACAGGGGGCGAGTTATATGGCTACACCTTC
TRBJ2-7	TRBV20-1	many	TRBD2	CSARSPQRGGSYEQYF	TGCAGTGCTAGATCCCCTCAGCGGGGGGGTTCCTACGAGCAGTACTTC
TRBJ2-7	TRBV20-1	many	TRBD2	CSAPTGTSGAYEQYF	TGCAGTGCTCCAACTGGGACTAGCGGAGCCTACGAGCAGTACTTC
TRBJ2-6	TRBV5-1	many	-	CASSHTGSGANVLTF	TGCGCCAGCAGCCATACGGGCTCTGGGGCCAACGTCCTGACTTTC
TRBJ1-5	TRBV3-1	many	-	CASSQAGGRQPQHF	TGTGCCAGCAGCCAAGCGGGGGGTCGGCAGCCCCAGCATTTT
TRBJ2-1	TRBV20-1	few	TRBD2	CSASGLAEANEQFF	TGCAGTGCTTCGGGACTAGCGGAGGCCAATGAGCAGTTCTTC
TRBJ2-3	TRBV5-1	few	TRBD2	CASSGSGSADTQYF	TGCGCCAGCAGTGGTAGCGGGAGTGCAGATACGCAGTATTTT
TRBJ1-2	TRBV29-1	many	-	CSVGNEAGLNYGYTF	TGCAGCGTTGGTAATGAAGCGGGGCTTAACTATGGCTACACCTTC
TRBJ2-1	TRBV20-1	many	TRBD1	CSAPGQASVNEQFF	TGCAGTGCCCCGGGACAGGCCTCTGTGAATGAGCAGTTCTTC
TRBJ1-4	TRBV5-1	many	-	CASSALGRGREKLFF	TGCGCCAGCAGCGCGTTGGGACGTGGGCGTGAAAAACTGTTTTTT
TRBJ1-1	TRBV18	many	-	CASSPDMATEAFF	TGTGCCAGCTCACCCGACATGGCCACTGAAGCTTTCTTT
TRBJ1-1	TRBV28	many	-	CASSHFMNTEAFF	TGTGCCAGCAGTCATTTCATGAACACTGAAGCTTTCTTT
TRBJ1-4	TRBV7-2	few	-	CASSPFTTNEKLFF	TGTGCCAGCAGCCCCTTTACAACTAATGAAAAACTGTTTTTT
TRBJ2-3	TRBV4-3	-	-	CASSQEGSRNTQYF	TGCGCCAGCAGCCAAGAGGGAAGTAGAAATACGCAGTATTTT
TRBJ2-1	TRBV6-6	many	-	CASTSGGGQNNEQFF	TGTGCCAGCACCAGTGGGGGAGGCCAGAACAATGAGCAGTTCTTC
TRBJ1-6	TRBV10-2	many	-	CARNGREDSPLHF	TGCGCCAGAAATGGCAGGGAGGATTCACCCCTCCACTTT
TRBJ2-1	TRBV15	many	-	CATSREPAGSPYNEQFF	TGTGCCACCAGCAGAGAACCAGCGGGTTCACCCTACAATGAGCAGTTCTTC
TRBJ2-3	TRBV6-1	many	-	CASSEFFDSRTDTQYF	TGTGCCAGCAGTGAATTTTTTGACTCCCGCACAGATACGCAGTATTTT
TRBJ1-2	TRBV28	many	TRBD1	CASSRSFHTGGEGYTF	TGTGCCAGCAGTCGAAGCTTTCACACAGGGGGCGAGGGCTACACCTTC
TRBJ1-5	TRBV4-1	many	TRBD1	CASSQEVGQASNQPQHF	TGCGCCAGCAGCCAAGAAGTAGGACAGGCCAGCAATCAGCCCCAGCATTTT
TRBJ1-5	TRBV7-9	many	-	CASSPPGAGGEGNQPQHF	TGTGCCAGCAGCCCACCAGGTGCGGGGGGCGAGGGCAATCAGCCCCAGCATTTT
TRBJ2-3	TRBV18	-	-	CASSPVSGEDTQYF	TGTGCCAGCTCACCAGTCTCAGGGGAAGATACGCAGTATTTT
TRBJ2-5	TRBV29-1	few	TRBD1	CSVELGPRSGTGQETQYF	TGCAGCGTTGAATTAGGCCCCAGGTCCGGGACAGGCCAAGAGACCCAGTACTTC
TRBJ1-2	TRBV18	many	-	CASSPLEDSNYGYTF	TGTGCCAGCTCACCACTCGAGGACAGTAACTATGGCTACACCTTC
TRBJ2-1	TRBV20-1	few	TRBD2	CSAGGGGQFGEQFF	TGCAGTGCTGGTGGCGGGGGGCAATTTGGTGAGCAGTTCTTC
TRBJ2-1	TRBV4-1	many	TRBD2	CASSPRTSGTEKLFF	TGCGCCAGCAGCCCGCGGACTAGCGGAACCGAAAAACTGTTCTTC
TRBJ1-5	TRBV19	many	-	CASRSLAGVEQPQHF	TGTGCCAGTAGGTCCCTGGCAGGGGTTGAACAGCCCCAGCATTTT
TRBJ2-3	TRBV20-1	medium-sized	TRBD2	CSAGLAGASGKDTQYF	TGCAGTGCTGGACTAGCGGGAGCTAGCGGGAAAGATACGCAGTATTTT
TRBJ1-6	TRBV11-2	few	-	CASRMKGVLNSPLHF	TGTGCCAGCAGAATGAAGGGCGTCCTTAATTCACCCCTCCACTTT
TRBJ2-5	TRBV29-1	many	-	CSAWASRAETQYF	TGCAGCGCTTGGGCGAGCAGGGCAGAGACCCAGTACTTC
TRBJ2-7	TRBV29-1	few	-	CSVGRASITGEQYF	TGCAGCGTTGGGCGGGCTTCAATTACGGGCGAGCAGTACTTC
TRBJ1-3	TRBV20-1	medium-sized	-	CSAATVSLSGNTIYF	TGCAGTGCTGCGACAGTAAGCCTCTCTGGAAACACCATATATTTT
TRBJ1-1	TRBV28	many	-	CASRDGGNTEAFF	TGTGCCAGCAGGGACGGGGGCAACACTGAAGCTTTCTTT
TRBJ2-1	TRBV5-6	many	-	CASSLFRDNEQFF	TGTGCCAGCAGCTTGTTCCGGGACAATGAGCAGTTCTTC
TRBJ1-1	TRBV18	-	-	CASSPGTNTEAFF	TGTGCCAGCTCACCCGGGACGAACACTGAAGCTTTCTTT
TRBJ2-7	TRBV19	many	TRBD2	CASSPFVTSGTYEQYF	TGTGCCAGTAGTCCGTTTGTGACTAGCGGTACCTACGAGCAGTACTTC
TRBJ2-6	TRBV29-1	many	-	CSVEGIGGANVLTF	TGCAGCGTTGAAGGGATAGGTGGGGCCAACGTCCTGACTTTC
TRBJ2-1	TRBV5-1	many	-	CASSLPTSYNEQFF	TGCGCCAGCAGCTTGCCAACCTCCTACAATGAGCAGTTCTTC
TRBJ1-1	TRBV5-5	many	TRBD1	CASSSRQGTITEAFF	TGTGCCAGCAGCTCACGACAGGGGACGATCACTGAAGCTTTCTTT
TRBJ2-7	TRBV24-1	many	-	CATSDLHREQYF	TGTGCCACCAGTGATTTGCATCGCGAGCAGTACTTC
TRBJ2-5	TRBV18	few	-	CASSPGQTIQETQYF	TGTGCCAGCTCACCCGGTCAGACCATCCAAGAGACCCAGTACTTC
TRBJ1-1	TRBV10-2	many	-	CASSDQGPTEAFF	TGCGCCAGCAGTGATCAGGGTCCCACTGAAGCTTTCTTT
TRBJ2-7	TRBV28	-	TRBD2	CASSPGYSGRGEQYF	TGTGCCAGCAGCCCAGGGTATAGCGGGAGAGGCGAGCAGTACTTC
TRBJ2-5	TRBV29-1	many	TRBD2	CSVAETSAETQYF	TGCAGCGTTGCCGAAACTAGCGCGGAGACCCAGTACTTC
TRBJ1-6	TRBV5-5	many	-	CASSLEIQGTNSPLHF	TGTGCCAGCAGCTTGGAAATACAGGGAACGAATTCACCCCTCCACTTT
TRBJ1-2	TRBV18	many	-	CASSPPGGGYTF	TGTGCCAGCTCACCGCCGGGTGGTGGCTACACCTTC
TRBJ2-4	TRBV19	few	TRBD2	CASSIGGLAGVLAKNIQYF	TGTGCCAGTAGTATCGGGGGACTAGCGGGAGTGCTAGCCAAAAACATTCAGTACTTC
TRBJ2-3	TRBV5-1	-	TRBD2	CASSVGLAGGIDTQYF	TGCGCCAGCAGCGTGGGACTAGCGGGAGGGATAGATACGCAGTATTTT
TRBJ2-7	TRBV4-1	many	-	CASSQRSITGNEQYF	TGCGCCAGCAGCCAACGTTCCATAACAGGGAACGAGCAGTACTTC